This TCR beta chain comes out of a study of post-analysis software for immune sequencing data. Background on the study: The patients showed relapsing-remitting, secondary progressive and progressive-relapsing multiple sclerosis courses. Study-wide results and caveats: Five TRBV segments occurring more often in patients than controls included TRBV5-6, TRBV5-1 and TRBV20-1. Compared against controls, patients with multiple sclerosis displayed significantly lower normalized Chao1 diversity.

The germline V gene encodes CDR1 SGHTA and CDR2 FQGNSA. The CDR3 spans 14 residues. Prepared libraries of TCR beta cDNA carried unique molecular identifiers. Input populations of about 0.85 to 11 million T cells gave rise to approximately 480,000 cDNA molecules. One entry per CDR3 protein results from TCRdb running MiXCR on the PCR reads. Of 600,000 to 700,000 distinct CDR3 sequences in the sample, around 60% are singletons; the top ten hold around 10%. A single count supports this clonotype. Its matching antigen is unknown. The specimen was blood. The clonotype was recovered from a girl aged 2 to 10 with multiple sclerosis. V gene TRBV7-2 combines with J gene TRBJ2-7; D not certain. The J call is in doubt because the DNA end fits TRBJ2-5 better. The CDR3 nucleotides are TGTGCCAGCAGACAAGCACGGTCGGCGGAGACCCAGTACTTC. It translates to CASRQARSAETQYF.